Below are 10 T cell receptor beta chains sequenced from a single sample in a study of beta chain features in type 1 diabetes. Study conclusions and caveats: TCRB CDR3s from Type 1 diabetes patients were moderately but significantly shorter in all four CD4+ subsets.

Expressed TCRB transcripts were sequenced because the entire RNA isolate underwent reverse transcription. The table came from immunoSEQ multiplex PCR; TCRdb's copy has only in-frame clones and leaves some out. The sample consists of about 180,000 clones, roughly 8% of them appearing once. Their target antigens are unknown. The sample taken for sequencing was central memory CD4+ T cells from blood. The receptors were sampled from a man aged 18 to 29 with type 1 diabetes.

The V and J genes are TRBV5-6 and TRBJ1-1; a possible D gene is TRBD1 (6 bases). Trimming pared 0 bases from V and 1 base from J, leaving 16 bases between. The germline CDR1 and CDR2 sequences are SGHDT and YYEEEE. The CDR3 totals 17 residues. The DNA for the CDR3 is TGTGCCAGCAGCTTGGTACTCTGGGGACAAGAGAACACTGAAGCTTTCTTT. This gives the protein CASSLVLWGQENTEAFF.

This clone has more than one count but fewer than ten. The rearrangement links TRBV6-6 to TRBJ2-6, with a tentative D call TRBD1 (5 bases). The germline gives CDR1 MNHNY, CDR2 SVGAGI (reference sequence). The CDR3 is 14 amino acids. The V gene lost 4 bases and the J gene lost 2 bases, with 6 bases spanning the gap. DNA of the CDR3: TGTGCCAGCAGTTCAGGGACTGGGGCCAACGTCCTGACTTTC. Translated: CASSSGTGANVLTF.

This clone was counted a few times. The rearrangement joins TRBV7-2 to TRBJ2-7; TRBD1 matches at 9 bases. Germline lookup yields CDR1 SGHTA and CDR2 FQGNSA. This CDR3 spans 16 amino acids. The ends lost 0 bases at V and 4 bases at J; junction bases unmatched: 7. The CDR3 protein is CASSLAGTGLLYEQYF. The CDR3 DNA is TGTGCCAGCAGCTTAGCCGGGACAGGGCTTTTATACGAGCAGTACTTC.

This clone appeared a few times. The chain couples TRBV15 to TRBJ1-2; 7 bases align to TRBD1. CDR3 length: 17 residues. V shed 0 bases and J 0 bases; nucleotides not matched to a gene: 7. Per germline, CDR1 LNHNV and CDR2 YYDKDF (reference sequence). The DNA of the CDR3 is TGTGCCACCAGCAGAGATAAGTGGGACAGCACTAACTATGGCTACACCTTC. Residues: CATSRDKWDSTNYGYTF.

A few counts support this clone. The chain couples TRBV5-4 to TRBJ1-2, with a weak D call TRBD1 (5 bases). This CDR3 is 15 amino acids long. CDR1 and CDR2 (germline): SGHNT, YYREEE (reference sequence). V lost 5 bases, J lost 5 bases, and 19 bases lay in between. CDR3 in DNA: TGTGCCAGCAGTTTTCAGGGAAGGTTGGCTTATGGCTACACCTTC. Translating gives CASSFQGRLAYGYTF.

This clone appeared a few times. The chain combines TRBV28 with TRBJ1-3; TRBD1 aligns across 7 bases. Per the germline V gene, CDR1 is MDHEN and CDR2 is SYDVKM. The length of the CDR3 is 16 residues. Trimming cost V 5 bases and J 0 bases; bases outside gene matches: 7. The CDR3 nucleotides are TGTGCCAGCAGTCCGTACAGGGGTCACTCTGGAAACACCATATATTTT. It encodes CASSPYRGHSGNTIYF. Complete variable domain (other parts from reference TRBV28 and TRBJ1-3): DVKVTQSSRYLVKRTGEKVFLECVQDMDHENMFWYRQDPGLGLRLIYFSYDVKMKEKGDIPEGYSVSREKKERFSLILESASTNQTSMYLCASSPYRGHSGNTIYFGEGSWLTVV.

This clone was seen a handful of times. The V and J genes are TRBV10-3 and TRBJ2-2, with a tentative D call TRBD2 (6 bases). Germline loops: CDR1 ENHRY, CDR2 SYGVKD. This CDR3 has 13 residues. V was clipped by 6 bases and J by 6 bases, with 11 bases between them. This CDR3 reads CAIRPGEAGELFF. The CDR3 DNA reads TGTGCCATCAGACCGGGGGAGGCCGGGGAGCTGTTTTTT.

The chain uses TRBV7-2 and TRBJ2-1, with TRBD2 identical over 10 bases. Germline values: CDR1 SGHTA, CDR2 FQGNSA. V dropped 6 bases and J dropped 5; count of bases not matched to a gene: 10. This CDR3 has 16 residues. CDR3 protein: CASRSYGTSENNEQFF. The DNA for the CDR3 is TGTGCCAGCAGGTCTTACGGGACTAGCGAGAACAATGAGCAGTTCTTC.

This clone was seen more than once but under ten times. CDR3 sequence reads: CASSLFKGSTDTQYF. CDR3 nucleotides: TGTGCCAGCAGCTTATTTAAGGGGAGCACAGATACGCAGTATTTT. The chain carries TRBV7-9 and TRBJ2-3, with D perhaps matching TRBD1 (5 bases). The V end was cut by 2 bases, the J end by 0 bases, with 9 bases between. There are 15 residues in the CDR3. Germline V CDR1 and CDR2: SEHNR, FQNEAQ (reference sequence). Full variable domain (outside the CDR3, taken from reference TRBV7-9 and TRBJ2-3): DTGVSQNPRHKITKRGQNVTFRCDPISEHNRLYWYRQTLGQGPEFLTYFQNEAQLEKSRLLSDRFSAERPKGSFSTLEIQRTEQGDSAMYLCASSLFKGSTDTQYFGPGTRLTVL.

V is TRBV7-8 and J is TRBJ2-5; 7 bases agree with TRBD1. The J call may be wrong; the DNA end is better matched by TRBJ2-7. Per the germline V gene, CDR1 is SGHVS and CDR2 is FQNEAQ. The CDR3 sequence is 13 residues long. The CDR3 spells CASSGGQNYEQYF. DNA of the CDR3: TGTGCCAGCAGCGGGGGACAGAACTACGAGCAGTACTTC.